These T cell receptor beta chains were read from a single sample in a study of memory CD4+ T cells and cytomegalovirus serostatus. Sequencing used immunoSEQ multiplex PCR; TCRdb keeps in-frame clones, though not all of them. Altogether 55,000 to 65,000 clones are present, approximately 86% being singletons, with the ten largest covering 0.5%. What was sequenced was memory CD4+ T cells from blood. The receptors were sampled from an adult in good health and CMV-seronegative. Some clones in this sample may be carry-over from other donors' samples. Each CDR3 is given with its conserved first and last residue. The D gene is left open where the match is weak. A row's size may be missing; if present it is once, few, many or a size class.

V gene	J gene	clone size	D gene	CDR3 protein	CDR3 DNA
TRBV27	TRBJ2-7	.	TRBD2	CASTRLAGSYEQYF	TGTGCCAGCACAAGACTAGCGGGGTCCTACGAGCAGTACTTC
TRBV6-5	TRBJ2-3	.	.	CASRGSVEYTQYF	TGTGCCAGCAGGGGTAGCGTGGAGTATACGCAGTATTTT
TRBV30	TRBJ2-7	.	.	CAWKGRAYEQYF	TGTGCCTGGAAGGGCAGAGCCTACGAGCAGTACTTC
TRBV10-2	TRBJ2-2	.	TRBD2	CASRGTSGRVWDTGELFF	TGCGCCAGCAGAGGGACTAGCGGGAGGGTCTGGGACACCGGGGAGCTGTTTTTT
TRBV28	TRBJ1-1	.	.	CASTLTSGPSTEAFF	TGTGCCAGCACCCTGACGTCGGGCCCGAGCACTGAAGCTTTCTTT
TRBV30	TRBJ2-5	.	TRBD2	CAWSPSAGGETQYF	TGTGCCTGGAGCCCTTCAGCGGGAGGGGAGACCCAGTACTTC
TRBV6-5	TRBJ1-5	.	TRBD1	CASSSTGVGNQPQHF	TGTGCCAGCAGTTCAACAGGGGTAGGCAATCAGCCCCAGCATTTT
TRBV9	TRBJ2-5	.	TRBD2	CASSPGTSGETQYF	TGTGCCAGCAGCCCCGGGACTAGCGGAGAGACCCAGTACTTC
TRBV6-1	TRBJ2-7	.	.	CASRSGDVSYEQYF	TGTGCCAGCAGATCCGGGGACGTCTCCTACGAGCAGTACTTC
TRBV23-1	TRBJ2-7	few	.	CASSRPPVSSYEQYF	TGCGCCAGCAGTCGACCCCCCGTCAGCTCCTACGAGCAGTACTTC
TRBV28	TRBJ1-6	.	TRBD1	CASSSEGTGRNSPLHF	TGTGCCAGCAGTTCCGAGGGGACAGGGAGGAATTCACCCCTCCACTTT
TRBV29-1	TRBJ2-5	.	TRBD2	CSVDSGSFRETQYF	TGCAGCGTTGACAGCGGGAGTTTTAGGGAGACCCAGTACTTC
TRBV30	TRBJ1-1	.	.	CAWRGQITSEAFF	TGTGCCTGGAGAGGACAGATTACCTCTGAAGCTTTCTTT
TRBV18	TRBJ2-7	.	.	CASSPPANRVSYEQYF	TGTGCCAGCTCACCACCGGCTAACCGGGTCTCCTACGAGCAGTACTTC
TRBV19	TRBJ2-5	.	.	CATPSAETQYF	TGTGCCACCCCGAGTGCCGAGACCCAGTACTTC
TRBV7-9	TRBJ1-1	.	.	CASRRDNTEAFF	TGTGCCAGCAGACGCGACAACACTGAAGCTTTCTTT
TRBV5-1	TRBJ2-1	.	TRBD2	CASSPGLAGSGEQFF	TGCGCCAGCAGCCCAGGACTAGCGGGATCAGGTGAGCAGTTCTTC
TRBV2	TRBJ1-2	.	.	CAKTGVGYGYTF	TGTGCCAAGACGGGGGTAGGCTATGGCTACACCTTC
TRBV27	TRBJ2-3	.	.	CASKAGRGSDTQYF	TGTGCCAGCAAGGCGGGAAGGGGGTCAGATACGCAGTATTTT
TRBV5-6	TRBJ2-5	.	TRBD2	CASSSRLAGVETQYF	TGTGCCAGCAGCTCAAGACTAGCGGGAGTAGAGACCCAGTACTTC
TRBV6-1	TRBJ2-7	.	.	CASSGTARGEQYF	TGTGCCAGCAGTGGGACCGCTAGGGGCGAGCAGTACTTC
TRBV6-1	TRBJ1-5	.	.	CASSEEGLSNQPQHF	TGTGCCAGCAGTGAAGAGGGGCTCAGCAATCAGCCCCAGCATTTT
TRBV4-3	TRBJ2-7	.	TRBD1	CASSQRMGQGTYEQYF	TGCGCCAGCAGCCAAAGAATGGGACAGGGTACCTACGAGCAGTACTTC
TRBV2	TRBJ1-1	.	.	CASSEEREAFF	TGTGCCAGCAGTGAAGAAAGGGAAGCTTTCTTT
TRBV21-1	TRBJ2-7	.	.	CASSNKEGVPGQTYEQYF	TGTGCCAGCAGCAATAAAGAAGGGGTACCGGGGCAGACCTACGAGCAGTACTTC
TRBV15	TRBJ1-5	once	.	CATSRDPQGKGNQPQHF	TGTGCCACCAGCAGAGACCCTCAGGGGAAGGGCAATCAGCCCCAGCATTTT
TRBV10-3	TRBJ1-2	.	.	CAISDQANYGYTF	TGTGCCATCAGTGATCAGGCTAACTATGGCTACACCTTC
TRBV2	TRBJ2-1	.	.	CASSGQAYNEQFF	TGTGCCAGCAGTGGACAGGCCTACAATGAGCAGTTCTTC
TRBV19	TRBJ2-2	.	.	CASRRQAYTGELFF	TGTGCCAGTCGACGACAGGCCTACACCGGGGAGCTGTTTTTT
TRBV11-2	TRBJ2-1	.	TRBD2	CASSRWTSGNEQFF	TGTGCCAGCAGCCGTTGGACTAGCGGCAATGAGCAGTTCTTC
TRBV4-1	TRBJ2-2	.	.	CASSLEENTGELFF	TGCGCCAGCAGCCTTGAGGAGAACACCGGGGAGCTGTTTTTT
TRBV9	TRBJ2-1	.	TRBD2	CASSASPQAGTSGNEQFF	TGTGCCAGCAGCGCATCTCCCCAGGCAGGGACTAGCGGCAATGAGCAGTTCTTC
TRBV28	TRBJ2-2	.	TRBD2	CASSLWGSGSTNTGELFF	TGTGCCAGCAGTTTATGGGGTAGCGGGAGTACGAACACCGGGGAGCTGTTTTTT
TRBV5-6	TRBJ1-4	.	TRBD1	CASSLGLDRFATNEKLFF	TGTGCCAGCAGCTTGGGTCTGGACAGGTTTGCAACTAATGAAAAACTGTTTTTT
TRBV10-1	TRBJ2-1	.	TRBD2	CARGTGRGYNNEQFF	TGCGCCAGGGGGACCGGGAGGGGGTATAACAATGAGCAGTTCTTC
TRBV29-1	TRBJ1-2	.	.	CSVEDPLRDGYTF	TGCAGCGTTGAAGACCCGTTGAGGGATGGCTACACCTTC
TRBV6-5	TRBJ2-1	.	.	CATSRGQVEGNEQFF	TGTGCCACCTCAAGAGGTCAGGTGGAAGGAAATGAGCAGTTCTTC
TRBV7-7	TRBJ2-7	.	TRBD2	CASSFQTSGEQYF	TGTGCTAGCAGCTTCCAAACTAGCGGCGAGCAGTACTTC
TRBV18	TRBJ2-2	.	TRBD1	CASSPDIDRGRTGELFF	TGTGCCAGCTCACCAGATATAGACAGGGGGCGCACCGGGGAGCTGTTTTTT
TRBV7-2	TRBJ1-2	.	TRBD1	CASSSDPLQGARGYTF	TGTGCCAGCAGCTCAGACCCCCTTCAGGGGGCGAGAGGCTACACCTTC
TRBV7-2	TRBJ2-7	.	TRBD2	CASSLSSAGAYEQYF	TGTGCCAGCAGCTTAAGTTCAGCGGGAGCCTACGAGCAGTACTTC
TRBV18	TRBJ1-1	once	.	CASSAVQENTEAFF	TGTGCCAGCTCAGCAGTACAAGAGAACACTGAAGCTTTCTTT
TRBV6-5	TRBJ2-7	.	.	CASSYSWSSYEQYF	TGTGCCAGCAGTTACTCGTGGTCCTCCTACGAGCAGTACTTC
TRBV21-1	TRBJ1-2	.	.	CASRGQGDYGYTF	TGTGCCAGCAGAGGACAGGGGGACTATGGCTACACCTTC
TRBV30	TRBJ2-7	.	TRBD1	CAWSPRQGASYEQYF	TGTGCCTGGAGTCCTCGACAGGGTGCATCCTACGAGCAGTACTTC
TRBV5-1	TRBJ1-2	.	.	CASSVDYYGYTF	TGCGCCAGCAGCGTGGATTACTATGGCTACACCTTC
TRBV10-1	TRBJ2-3	.	.	CASSVSSTDTQYF	TGCGCCAGCAGTGTTAGCAGCACAGATACGCAGTATTTT
TRBV21-1	TRBJ2-7	.	.	CASSKVRTGGTYEQYF	TGTGCCAGCAGCAAAGTCCGGACAGGGGGCACCTACGAGCAGTACTTC
TRBV27	TRBJ1-1	.	.	CASSLAGWGDTEAFF	TGTGCCAGCAGTTTAGCCGGGTGGGGGGACACTGAAGCTTTCTTT
TRBV11-1	TRBJ2-3	.	.	CASSPSVASTDTQYF	TGTGCCAGCAGCCCCTCTGTAGCGAGCACAGATACGCAGTATTTT
TRBV6-6	TRBJ2-6	once	.	CASSYTSSGANVLTF	TGTGCCAGCAGTTACACTAGCTCTGGGGCCAACGTCCTGACTTTC
TRBV2	TRBJ2-7	.	.	CASSVGGYEQYF	TGTGCCAGCAGTGTGGGTGGCTACGAGCAGTACTTC
TRBV6-6	TRBJ2-3	.	.	CAHTGQHSTDTQYF	TGTGCCCACACGGGGCAGCACAGCACAGATACGCAGTATTTT
TRBV7-9	TRBJ2-1	.	TRBD1	CASPGDRGFNEQFF	TGTGCCAGCCCAGGGGACAGGGGTTTTAATGAGCAGTTCTTC